This is a list of T cell receptor beta chains from one sample in a study of CD8 T cells in ankylosing spondylitis. TCRdb re-derived calls from the 5' RACE reads in MiXCR, one entry per CDR3 protein. The data hold some 700,000 distinct CDR3 sequences, with roughly 19% observed a single time. Sequenced input: blood, either unsorted or a sorted T cell fraction (not recorded which). The origin of the receptors is a male donor with ankylosing spondylitis. Both conserved end residues are part of each CDR3. D genes are given only for firm matches. Clone size is given for some rows only: seen once, a few or many times, or a class if the clone is expanded.

V	J	size	D	CDR3	DNA
TRBV19	TRBJ1-5	NA	TRBD1	CASSIWNRGPNQPQHF	TGTGCCAGTAGTATTTGGAACAGGGGGCCGAATCAGCCCCAGCATTTT
TRBV6-2/TRBV6-3	TRBJ2-1	few	TRBD2	CASSYEGLPYNEQFF	TGTGCCAGCAGTTACGAGGGACTACCCTACAATGAGCAGTTCTTC
TRBV20-1	TRBJ2-7	NA	NA	CSVRPGWRGEQYF	TGCAGTGTCAGGCCAGGGTGGAGGGGCGAGCAGTACTTC
TRBV7-8	TRBJ2-7	NA	NA	CASSSQVGVSYEQYF	TGTGCCAGCAGCTCCCAGGTGGGCGTCTCCTACGAGCAGTACTTC
TRBV12-3/TRBV12-4	TRBJ2-6	few	NA	CASRETGANVLTF	TGTGCCAGCAGAGAGACAGGGGCCAACGTCCTGACTTTC
TRBV12-3/TRBV12-4	TRBJ1-5	few	NA	CASSPGAAGNQPQHF	TGTGCCAGCAGTCCAGGGGCCGCGGGCAATCAGCCCCAGCATTTT
TRBV7-9	TRBJ1-2	NA	TRBD1	CASSLGGGQRNYGYTF	TGTGCCAGCAGCTTAGGGGGGGGACAGCGAAACTATGGCTACACCTTC
TRBV29-1	TRBJ1-4	few	NA	CSVEGGSEKLFF	TGCAGCGTTGAAGGGGGGAGTGAAAAACTGTTTTTT
TRBV7-9	TRBJ1-1	NA	NA	CASSSAGQGFGAFF	TGTGCCAGCAGCTCAGCGGGTCAGGGGTTCGGAGCTTTCTTT
TRBV28	TRBJ2-3	NA	NA	CASSLFPKDTQYF	TGTGCCAGCAGTTTATTCCCCAAAGATACGCAGTATTTT
TRBV30	TRBJ2-5	few	TRBD2	CAWSNSGGVGETQYF	TGTGCCTGGAGTAACTCGGGGGGGGTCGGAGAGACCCAGTACTTC
TRBV3-1	TRBJ2-1	few	NA	CASSQQGGDNEQFF	TGTGCCAGCAGCCAACAGGGGGGGGACAATGAGCAGTTCTTC
TRBV27	TRBJ2-2	NA	NA	CASSLFFRGGTGELFF	TGTGCCAGCAGTTTATTCTTCAGGGGGGGCACCGGGGAGCTGTTTTTT
TRBV20-1	TRBJ2-7	NA	NA	CSATSGPLYEQYF	TGCAGTGCAACGAGCGGGCCCCTCTACGAGCAGTACTTC
TRBV12-3/TRBV12-4	TRBJ2-2	NA	NA	CASTSRGRATGELFF	TGTGCCAGCACTTCTAGGGGGAGGGCCACCGGGGAGCTGTTTTTT
TRBV20-1	TRBJ2-7	NA	TRBD1	CSAPPDGTGATYEQYF	TGCAGTGCACCACCCGACGGGACAGGGGCGACCTACGAGCAGTACTTC
TRBV5-1	TRBJ2-3	few	NA	CASTGVGGADTQYF	TGCGCCAGCACCGGCGTCGGCGGGGCAGATACGCAGTATTTT
TRBV5-1	TRBJ1-1	NA	NA	CASSSGSELNTEAFF	TGCGCCAGCAGCTCAGGGTCGGAGCTGAACACTGAAGCTTTCTTT
TRBV5-5	TRBJ2-2	NA	NA	CASSLDYPNTGELFF	TGTGCCAGCAGCCTGGACTATCCAAACACCGGGGAGCTGTTTTTT
TRBV3-1	TRBJ1-1	NA	TRBD1	CASSPISGQGGTEAFF	TGTGCCAGCAGCCCAATCTCAGGACAGGGAGGTACTGAAGCTTTCTTT
TRBV7-9	TRBJ2-6	NA	NA	CASSLATAGANVLTF	TGTGCCAGCAGCTTAGCCACGGCGGGGGCCAACGTCCTGACTTTC
TRBV3-1	TRBJ2-5	few	NA	CASSQSFSGLETQYF	TGTGCCAGCAGCCAATCTTTCAGCGGGTTGGAGACCCAGTACTTC
TRBV7-9	TRBJ2-2	NA	NA	CASSLDVRLFF	TGTGCCAGCAGCTTAGATGTCCGGCTGTTTTTT
TRBV6-5	TRBJ2-3	NA	NA	CASSYSSSSGDTQYF	TGTGCCAGCAGTTACTCGTCTAGTTCGGGAGATACGCAGTATTTT
TRBV12-3/TRBV12-4	TRBJ2-2	NA	NA	CASSPSWTATGELFF	TGTGCCAGCAGTCCTAGCTGGACCGCTACCGGGGAGCTGTTTTTT
TRBV5-1	TRBJ2-7	NA	TRBD1	CASSFNRGHYEQYF	TGCGCCAGCAGCTTTAACAGGGGGCACTACGAGCAGTACTTC
TRBV5-8	TRBJ2-3	NA	NA	CARGKGGIDTQYF	TGTGCCAGGGGAAAGGGGGGGATAGATACGCAGTATTTT
TRBV12-3/TRBV12-4	TRBJ2-1	NA	TRBD2	CASSFGTSAYNEQFF	TGTGCCAGCAGTTTCGGAACTAGCGCGTACAATGAGCAGTTCTTC
TRBV2	TRBJ2-5	NA	TRBD2	CASSPRTSGAPGTQYF	TGTGCCAGCAGTCCTCGGACTAGCGGGGCGCCTGGGACCCAGTACTTC
TRBV10-2	TRBJ2-7	few	NA	CASSYGPREQYF	TGCGCCAGCAGCTACGGGCCCCGCGAGCAGTACTTC
TRBV9	TRBJ2-2	NA	TRBD1	CASSVEGTGLPGELFF	TGTGCCAGCAGCGTAGAAGGGACAGGGTTGCCCGGGGAGCTGTTTTTT
TRBV12-3/TRBV12-4	TRBJ2-6	few	NA	CASGEDGANVLTF	TGTGCCAGCGGGGAAGACGGGGCCAACGTCCTGACTTTC
TRBV24-1	TRBJ2-2	few	NA	CATRGNTNTGELFF	TGTGCCACCAGGGGGAACACGAACACCGGGGAGCTGTTTTTT
TRBV27	TRBJ1-1	NA	NA	CASSLFGDSPEAFF	TGTGCCAGCAGTTTATTCGGCGACTCCCCTGAAGCTTTCTTT
TRBV19	TRBJ1-5	NA	NA	CASSIDPAGGQPQHF	TGTGCCAGTAGTATAGATCCGGCAGGAGGCCAGCCCCAGCATTTT
TRBV28	TRBJ1-1	NA	NA	CASRERRAEAFF	TGTGCCAGCAGGGAGCGGAGGGCTGAAGCTTTCTTT
TRBV28	TRBJ2-7	few	NA	CASSSVGVVWEQYF	TGTGCCAGCAGCTCTGTGGGGGTGGTTTGGGAGCAGTACTTC
TRBV11-2	TRBJ2-7	NA	NA	CASTPDSYEQYF	TGTGCCAGCACTCCGGATAGCTACGAGCAGTACTTC
TRBV4-1	TRBJ2-7	NA	TRBD1	CASSQGPGQGYEQYF	TGCGCCAGCAGCCAAGGGCCGGGACAGGGGTACGAGCAGTACTTC
TRBV25-1	TRBJ1-4	NA	TRBD1	CASSELRGPSNEKLFF	TGTGCCAGCAGTGAATTAAGGGGGCCCTCTAATGAAAAACTGTTTTTT
TRBV5-1	TRBJ2-5	NA	NA	CASSEHRILQETQYF	TGCGCCAGCAGCGAACACCGGATCCTCCAAGAGACCCAGTACTTC
TRBV4-1	TRBJ2-2	NA	TRBD1	CASSQESLGQGRMPPTGELFF	TGCGCCAGCAGCCAAGAATCGTTAGGACAGGGTAGAATGCCGCCCACCGGGGAGCTGTTTTTT
TRBV5-1	TRBJ1-1	few	NA	CASSLGRPMNTEAFF	TGCGCCAGCAGCTTGGGACGGCCGATGAACACTGAAGCTTTCTTT
TRBV20-1	TRBJ2-1	few	TRBD2	CSAGGRTSGAISSYNEQFF	TGCAGTGCGGGCGGGAGGACTAGCGGGGCCATAAGCTCCTACAATGAGCAGTTCTTC